A single T cell receptor beta chain is shown here with its context. Antigen: not known. The sample belongs to a study of radiotherapy plus CTLA-4 blockade in lung cancer. Focal radiation was given together with CTLA-4 blockade (ipilimumab) to patients with chemo-refractory metastatic non-small-cell lung cancer. The repertoire was sequenced with immunoSEQ multiplex PCR; TCRdb's copy has only in-frame clones and lacks some. The data hold approximately 81,000 clones, with around 76% observed a single time. The study's findings and limits: Radiotherapy was combined with ipilimumab, and tumor-derived TCR clones then expanded in blood. Together with interferon-beta, which increased in serum after radiation, early dynamic changes in blood T cell clones were reportedly the best predictors of response.

The origin of this receptor is a human donor with non-small cell lung cancer who had a partial response to radiotherapy plus ipilimumab. Some clones in this sample may be carry-over from other donors' samples. The sample consisted of peripheral blood, taken from a patient treated with radiotherapy plus ipilimumab.

CDR3 bases: TGTGCCAGCAGCTCCGTCGGAGGGCGAGGTGATGAAAAACTGTTTTTT. Its protein product is CASSSVGGRGDEKLFF. This chain uses TRBV7-9 with TRBJ1-4; D unclear. The CDR3 totals 16 residues. CDR1 and CDR2 from the germline V gene are SEHNR and FQNEAQ (reference sequence). Trimming took 4 bases from V and 6 from J, leaving 18 bases between them.